The 10 T cell receptor beta chains presented below share a single source sample, sequenced in a study of early T cells in non-severe SARS-CoV-2 infection. Each CDR3 protein gets one entry after TCRdb re-called the 5' RACE reads with MiXCR. The sample lists about 50,000 distinct CDR3 sequences, 5% to 6% occurring once. The material sequenced was whole blood, taken at baseline. All receptors derive from an adult who was a healthcare worker with PCR-confirmed SARS-CoV-2 infection or an uninfected control (not recorded which).

The chain is built from TRBV4-2 and TRBJ2-2; D uncertain. Germline assignment: CDR1 LGHNA and CDR2 YNFKEQ. V was pared by 2 bases and J by 3 bases, with 4 bases between. The length of the CDR3 is 13 residues. The CDR3, as DNA: TGTGCCAGCAGCCAAAAAGACACCGGGGAGCTGTTTTTT. As protein: CASSQKDTGELFF.

Many counts were recorded for this clonotype. This rearrangement joins TRBV3-1 to TRBJ2-7, with D tentatively TRBD2 (5 bases). This CDR3 comprises 13 residues. Trimming shortened V by 4 bases and J by 1 base, and 8 bases separated the two germline ends. Germline lookup yields CDR1 LGHDT and CDR2 YNNKEL (reference sequence). The CDR3 DNA follows: TGTGCCAGCAGCCCCGGGGAGTCCTACGAGCAGTACTTC. Protein product: CASSPGESYEQYF.

This clonotype was seen repeatedly, ten times or more. The chain is built from TRBV7-3 and TRBJ2-3; tentatively, D is TRBD1 (5 bases). Per the germline V gene, CDR1 is SGHTA and CDR2 is FQGTGA. The V gene lost 7 bases and the J gene lost 5 bases, with 31 bases spanning the gap. The CDR3 is made up of 19 amino acids. This CDR3 reads CASTKPGKDTTEMVDTQYF. In DNA form, the CDR3 reads TGTGCCAGCACCAAACCCGGCAAGGACACGACCGAAATGGTAGATACGCAGTATTTT.

This clonotype was recorded many times. The chain links TRBV11-2 to TRBJ2-1; 10 bases agree with TRBD2. V trimming: 5 bases; J trimming: 5 bases; junction bases outside the gene matches: 9. The CDR3 contains 16 residues. Per the germline V gene, CDR1 is SGHAT and CDR2 is FQNNGV. The CDR3 loop is CASSRPGTSANNEQFF. The CDR3 nucleotides are TGTGCCAGCAGCCGCCCCGGGACTAGCGCCAACAATGAGCAGTTCTTC.

This clonotype was counted at least ten times. The chain recombines TRBV5-1 with TRBJ2-1, with 10 bases identical to TRBD2. This CDR3 is 20 amino acids long. V lost 0 bases and J lost 4; bases outside the gene matches: 16. From germline, CDR1 is SGHRS and CDR2 YFSETQ. The DNA of the CDR3 is TGCGCCAGCAGCTTGGTAACCCTAGCGGGAGCTAAAACAATATACAATGAGCAGTTCTTC. This codes for CASSLVTLAGAKTIYNEQFF.

There are a few counts of this clonotype. CDR3 loop: CASTEDRGYYGYTF. Here the CDR3 DNA reads TGTGCCAGCACCGAGGATAGGGGGTATTATGGCTACACCTTC. This chain links TRBV6-1 with TRBJ1-2; perhaps TRBD1 as D (6 bases). V dropped 7 bases and J dropped 5 bases, with 17 bases sitting between them. This CDR3 comprises 14 residues. Germline values: CDR1 MNHNS, CDR2 SASEGT.

This clonotype was picked up many times. The chain joins TRBV6-5 to TRBJ1-2; no definite D call. The CDR3 has 13 amino acids. The V end was cut by 0 bases, the J end by 4 bases, with 6 bases between. Germline V CDR1 and CDR2: MNHEY, SVGAGI. The CDR3 is CASSYSEGYGYTF. The CDR3 bases are TGTGCCAGCAGTTACTCGGAGGGCTATGGCTACACCTTC.

This clonotype was counted many times. The gene calls are TRBV12-3 or TRBV12-4 and TRBJ2-7, with 10 positions matching TRBD2. The ends lost 5 bases at V and 2 bases at J; junction bases unmatched: 3. This CDR3 is built from 14 residues. This chain's CDR3 is CASSLTSGTYEQYF. CDR3 bases: TGTGCCAGCAGTCTTACTAGCGGGACCTACGAGCAGTACTTC.

The V gene is TRBV10-1, the J gene TRBJ2-3; D is possibly TRBD2 (5 bases). V lost 8 bases to trimming and J lost 0 bases, with 18 bases between them. The CDR3 spans 16 residues. Germline V gene lookup returns CDR1 WNHNN and CDR2 SYGVQD (reference sequence). The CDR3 nucleotides read TGCGCCAGCGCGAGCAGCGGCAGTGGTAGCACAGATACGCAGTATTTT. The encoded protein is CASASSGSGSTDTQYF.

This clonotype was found many times. In nucleotides, the CDR3 is TGTGCCAGCACCGTTAGCGGAGGCTCCTACGAGCAGTACTTC. This encodes CASTVSGGSYEQYF. The chain uses TRBV12-3 or TRBV12-4 and TRBJ2-7; D may be TRBD2 (6 bases). V gave up 7 bases and J gave up 0 bases, with 13 bases separating them. CDR3 size: 14 residues.